The rows below give T cell receptor beta chains drawn from one sample of a study of T cell responses to AZD1222 COVID-19 vaccine. Here immunoSEQ multiplex PCR was the method, and the copy in TCRdb shows in-frame clones only, minus some. The table records some 170,000 clones, around 90% of them present only once. Sample: peripheral blood, taken on day 0 of AZD1222 vaccination. The receptors come from an adult in good health. Each CDR3 is given with its conserved first and last residue. A D gene is named only where the DNA matches it firmly. The listing skips clone size in some rows; elsewhere it reads once, few, many or a size class.

TRBJ2-2 | TRBV18 | . | . | TGTGCCAGCTCACCAATAGAAATTCTGAACACCGGGGAGCTGTTTTTT | CASSPIEILNTGELFF
TRBJ2-2 | TRBV5-4 | once | . | TGTGCCAGCAGCCATAATCCCTTAAACACCGGGGAGCTGTTTTTT | CASSHNPLNTGELFF
TRBJ2-5 | TRBV19 | . | . | TGTGCCAGTAGCCCGGACAGCCAAGAGACCCAGTACTTC | CASSPDSQETQYF
TRBJ2-1 | TRBV6-2/TRBV6-3 | . | TRBD2 | TGTGCCAGCAGTTACCAACCCTCTGGGCGGGAGGGCTACAATGAGCAGTTCTTC | CASSYQPSGREGYNEQFF
TRBJ1-1 | TRBV19 | . | . | TGTGCCAGTAGTATGATCAACACTGAAGCTTTCTTT | CASSMINTEAFF
TRBJ2-6 | TRBV3-1/TRBV3-2 | . | . | TGTGCCAGCAGCCATGGATCTGGGGCCAACGTCCTGACTTTC | CASSHGSGANVLTF
TRBJ1-1 | TRBV5-1 | . | TRBD1 | TGCGCCAGCAGCCGGGACAGGGAGGGGACTGAAGCTTTCTTT | CASSRDREGTEAFF
TRBJ2-3 | TRBV29-1 | once | TRBD2 | TGCAGCGCGGCTAGCGGGTATTTGGATACGCAGTATTTT | CSAASGYLDTQYF
TRBJ2-7 | TRBV24-1 | . | TRBD2 | TGTGCCACCAGCCCGAGCGGGAGGGCCGGCGAGCAGTACTTC | CATSPSGRAGEQYF
TRBJ1-2 | TRBV3-1/TRBV3-2 | . | . | TGTGCCAGCAGCCAAGTGGGATGGGGGCAGGACTATGGCTACACCTTC | CASSQVGWGQDYGYTF
TRBJ1-1 | TRBV9 | . | . | TGTGCCAGCAGCGTAGCCATGAACACTGAAGCTTTCTTT | CASSVAMNTEAFF
TRBJ2-2 | TRBV10-1 | . | . | TGCGCCAGCGGTGAGGGGGGGATCACCGGGGAGCTGTTTTTT | CASGEGGITGELFF
TRBJ1-1 | TRBV6-5 | . | . | TGTGCCAGCAGGATGCAGGGTGTGAACACTGAAGCTTTCTTT | CASRMQGVNTEAFF
TRBJ2-1 | TRBV19 | once | TRBD2 | TGTGCCAGTAGTATCGGGGGGACTAGACGCAATGAGCAGTTCTTC | CASSIGGTRRNEQFF
TRBJ1-4 | TRBV7-9 | . | . | TGTGCCAGCAGCTTGCGAGGTTCTAATGAAAAACTGTTTTTT | CASSLRGSNEKLFF
TRBJ1-2 | TRBV11-2 | . | TRBD1 | TGTGCCAGCAGCGAGGACAGGTCGAACTATGGCTACACCTTC | CASSEDRSNYGYTF
TRBJ1-5 | TRBV19 | . | TRBD1 | TGTGCCAGTAGTATAGCAGGGGGGAAAAATCAGCCCCAGCATTTT | CASSIAGGKNQPQHF
TRBJ2-1 | TRBV11-1 | once | TRBD2 | TGTGCCAGCAGACCAGAGGGTAGCGGGTACAATGAGCAGTTCTTC | CASRPEGSGYNEQFF
TRBJ2-1 | TRBV5-1 | few | . | TGCGCCAGCAGCTTGACACCAAACTCCTACAATGAGCAGTTCTTC | CASSLTPNSYNEQFF
TRBJ2-7 | TRBV21-1 | . | . | TGTGCCAGCAGGGGGGGACTAGCGGGACACTACGAGCAGTACTTC | CASRGGLAGHYEQYF
TRBJ1-4 | TRBV7-9 | . | . | TGTGCCAGCAGCAGAGGCCCCGAAAAACTGTTTTTT | CASSRGPEKLFF
TRBJ2-1 | TRBV2 | . | . | TGTGCCAGCAGTATTAACAGGGGAGGCAATGAGCAGTTCTTC | CASSINRGGNEQFF
TRBJ2-5 | TRBV19 | . | TRBD2 | TGTGCCAGTAGTATAGATCTAGGCGGGGGGCTGGAGACCCAGTACTTC | CASSIDLGGGLETQYF
TRBJ1-2 | TRBV7-2 | . | . | TGTGCCAGCAGCTTTGCTGGAGGGGTGGGGGACTATGGCTACACCTTC | CASSFAGGVGDYGYTF
TRBJ2-7 | TRBV7-9 | . | TRBD1 | TGTGCCAGCAGCTCCTCCGGGACAGGTTTCGAGCAGTACTTC | CASSSSGTGFEQYF
TRBJ1-6 | TRBV5-1 | . | TRBD1 | TGCGCCAGCAGCCTAGAATTGACAGGGCAGTCACCCCTCCACTTT | CASSLELTGQSPLHF
TRBJ2-3 | TRBV6-5 | . | . | TGTGCCAGCAGTTACGACGGCTCAGTCACAGATACGCAGTATTTT | CASSYDGSVTDTQYF
TRBJ2-3 | TRBV5-1 | . | TRBD1 | TGCGCCAGCAGCCCACAGGGGGATACGCAGTATTTT | CASSPQGDTQYF
TRBJ2-5 | TRBV4-3 | . | . | TGCGCCAGCAGCCAAGGTTTTAAAGAAGAGACCCAGTACTTC | CASSQGFKEETQYF
TRBJ2-3 | TRBV28 | . | . | TGTGCCAGCAGTTGGCGGGCCACAGATACGCAGTATTTT | CASSWRATDTQYF
TRBJ2-1 | TRBV10-1 | once | . | TGCGCCAGCAGTACCTGGACCGGGAGAGGGAATGAGCAGTTCTTC | CASSTWTGRGNEQFF
TRBJ2-4 | TRBV5-4 | . | . | TGTGCCAGCAGCTTGTACCAAAACATTCAGTACTTC | CASSLYQNIQYF
TRBJ2-1 | TRBV13 | once | TRBD2 | TGTGCCAGCAGCATTAGCGGGAGATGGGACAATGAGCAGTTCTTC | CASSISGRWDNEQFF
TRBJ1-1 | TRBV3-1/TRBV3-2 | . | . | TGTGCCAGCAGCCACACAGGGACTAACACTGAAGCTTTCTTT | CASSHTGTNTEAFF
TRBJ1-3 | TRBV7-9 | . | . | TGTGCCAGCAGCTTATCCTTACCTGGAAACACCATATATTTT | CASSLSLPGNTIYF
TRBJ1-2 | TRBV6-5 | . | . | TGTGCCAGCAGTTACTCGAAGGGTCTGAACTATGGCTACACCTTC | CASSYSKGLNYGYTF
TRBJ1-5 | TRBV6-2/TRBV6-3 | . | TRBD1 | TGTGCCAGCAGTTACTATCCAGTTTCGGCCCCTGGACAGGGCAATCAGCCCCAGCATTTT | CASSYYPVSAPGQGNQPQHF
TRBJ2-5 | TRBV11-1 | . | . | TGTGCCAGCAGCCCACGCGGGCAAGAGACCCAGTACTTC | CASSPRGQETQYF
TRBJ1-2 | TRBV5-1 | . | . | TGCGCCAGCAGCTTGGGCAGTAACTATGGCTACACCTTC | CASSLGSNYGYTF
TRBJ1-6 | TRBV6-1 | . | . | TGTGCCAGCAGTGAAACACCGACGAATTCACCCCTCCACTTT | CASSETPTNSPLHF
TRBJ2-1 | TRBV13 | . | TRBD1 | TGTGCCTGCTCGTACGGGACAGGACACAATGAGCAGTTCTTC | CACSYGTGHNEQFF
TRBJ2-2 | TRBV3-1/TRBV3-2 | . | TRBD2 | TGTGCCAGCAGCCAGTCCGGGACTAGCCCCGGGGAGCTGTTTTTT | CASSQSGTSPGELFF
TRBJ2-3 | TRBV28 | . | TRBD2 | TGTGCCAGCAGTTTATATTCCCTAGCGGAAGGTACGCAGTATTTT | CASSLYSLAEGTQYF
TRBJ1-1 | TRBV6-6 | . | . | TGTGCCAGCAGCCACCCGACGAACACTGAAGCTTTCTTT | CASSHPTNTEAFF
TRBJ2-5 | TRBV20-1 | . | . | TGCAGTGCTGGGAGCACTTACTTC | CSAGSTYF
TRBJ2-5 | TRBV4-2 | . | TRBD2 | TGTGCCAGCAGCCAAGAGGCTAGCGGGTATCAAGAGACCCAGTACTTC | CASSQEASGYQETQYF
TRBJ1-1 | TRBV10-3 | . | TRBD1 | TGTGCCATCAGTGAGCCAGGGGGAGGAACTGAAGCTTTCTTT | CAISEPGGGTEAFF
TRBJ2-5 | TRBV4-3 | . | . | TGCGCCAGCAGCCAAGATCCGAGGGCCGGGGAGACCCAGTACTTC | CASSQDPRAGETQYF
TRBJ1-1 | TRBV5-4 | . | . | TGTGCCAGCAGCTTGTATTACACTGAAGCTTTCTTT | CASSLYYTEAFF
TRBJ2-6 | TRBV19 | . | TRBD1 | TGTGCCAGTAGGCCGGGACAGGTCTCTGGGGCCAACGTCCTGACTTTC | CASRPGQVSGANVLTF
TRBJ2-3 | TRBV6-5 | . | . | TGTGCCAGCAGTTACATGGATACGCAGTATTTT | CASSYMDTQYF
TRBJ1-1 | TRBV3-1/TRBV3-2 | . | . | TGTGCCAGCAGCCAAGATTGGGCGGGGCTGAACACTGAAGCTTTCTTT | CASSQDWAGLNTEAFF
TRBJ1-5 | TRBV28 | . | TRBD1 | TGTGCCAGCAGTACACCGACAGGGGGTAGCAATCAGCCCCAGCATTTT | CASSTPTGGSNQPQHF
TRBJ2-7 | TRBV7-8 | . | TRBD1 | TGTGCCAGCAGCTTATGGGACAGGGGGAGCGAGCAGTACTTC | CASSLWDRGSEQYF
TRBJ2-4 | TRBV5-6 | once | . | TGTGCCAGCAGCTTGCAGGACGCTAAAAACATTCAGTACTTC | CASSLQDAKNIQYF
TRBJ2-7 | TRBV5-8 | . | TRBD2 | TGTGCCAGCAGCTTGGAATGGAATAGCGGGAGATCCTACGAGCAGTACTTC | CASSLEWNSGRSYEQYF
TRBJ2-7 | TRBV5-1 | . | . | TGCGCCAGCTTCAGAAACTCCTACGAGCAGTACTTC | CASFRNSYEQYF
TRBJ1-4 | TRBV28 | . | TRBD1 | TGTGCCAGCAGTAGGACAGGGCATAATGAAAAACTGTTTTTT | CASSRTGHNEKLFF
TRBJ2-5 | TRBV11-2 | . | . | TGTGCCAGCAGCCTTGGGGAGACCCAGTACTTC | CASSLGETQYF